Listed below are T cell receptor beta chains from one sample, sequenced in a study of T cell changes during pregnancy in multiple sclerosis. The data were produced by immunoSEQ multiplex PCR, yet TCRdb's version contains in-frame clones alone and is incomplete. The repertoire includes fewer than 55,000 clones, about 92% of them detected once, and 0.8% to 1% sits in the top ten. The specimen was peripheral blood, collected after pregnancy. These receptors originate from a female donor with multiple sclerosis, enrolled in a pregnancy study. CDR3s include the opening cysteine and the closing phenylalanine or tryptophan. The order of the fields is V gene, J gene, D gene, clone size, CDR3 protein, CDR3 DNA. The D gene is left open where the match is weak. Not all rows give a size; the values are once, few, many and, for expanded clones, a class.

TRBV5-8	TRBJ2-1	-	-	CASSSDNWGGNEQFF	TGTGCCAGCAGCTCAGATAATTGGGGCGGCAATGAGCAGTTCTTC
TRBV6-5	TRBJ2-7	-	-	CASSYRRNYEQYF	TGTGCCAGCAGTTACAGGAGGAACTACGAGCAGTACTTC
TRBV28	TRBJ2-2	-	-	CASSLTGPRELFF	TGTGCCAGCAGCCTCACAGGGCCCAGGGAGCTGTTTTTT
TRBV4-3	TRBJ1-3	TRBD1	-	CASSQVGTGSSGNTIYF	TGCGCCAGCAGCCAAGTTGGGACAGGTTCCTCTGGAAACACCATATATTTT
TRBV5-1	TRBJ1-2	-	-	CASSPTGTYGYTF	TGCGCCAGCAGCCCCACAGGGACCTATGGCTACACCTTC
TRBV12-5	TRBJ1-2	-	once	CASGLTVTPRFPNYGYTF	TGTGCTAGTGGTTTGACAGTTACCCCAAGATTTCCGAACTATGGCTACACCTTC
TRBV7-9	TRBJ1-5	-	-	CASSDRTFGNQPQHF	TGTGCCAGCAGCGACAGGACATTCGGCAATCAGCCCCAGCATTTT
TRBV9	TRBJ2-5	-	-	CASTPYGSQETQYF	TGTGCCAGCACCCCGTACGGTAGTCAAGAGACCCAGTACTTC
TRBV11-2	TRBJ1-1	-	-	CASSLYLRVEPTEAFF	TGTGCCAGCAGCTTATATCTGAGGGTCGAACCCACTGAAGCTTTCTTT
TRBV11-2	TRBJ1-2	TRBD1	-	CASSQTGLGYYGYTF	TGTGCCAGCAGCCAGACAGGGTTGGGGTACTATGGCTACACCTTC
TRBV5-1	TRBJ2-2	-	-	CASSLDLAGELFF	TGCGCCAGCAGCTTGGACTTGGCCGGGGAGCTGTTTTTT
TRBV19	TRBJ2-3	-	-	CASAEPGTDTQYF	TGTGCCAGCGCGGAGCCGGGCACAGATACGCAGTATTTT
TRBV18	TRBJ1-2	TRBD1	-	CASSPDREFGYTF	TGTGCCAGCTCACCGGACAGGGAGTTTGGCTACACCTTC
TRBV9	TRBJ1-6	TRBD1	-	CASTGTGGHNSPLHF	TGTGCCAGCACCGGTACAGGGGGCCATAATTCACCCCTCCACTTT
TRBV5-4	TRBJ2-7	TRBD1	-	CASSIGQGAYEQYF	TGTGCCAGCAGCATCGGACAGGGGGCCTACGAGCAGTACTTC
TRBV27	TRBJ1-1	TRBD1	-	CASRLQGALLKNTEAFF	TGTGCCAGTAGACTACAGGGGGCCCTCCTGAAGAACACTGAAGCTTTCTTT
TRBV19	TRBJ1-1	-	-	CASMEFTEAFF	TGTGCCAGTATGGAGTTCACTGAAGCTTTCTTT
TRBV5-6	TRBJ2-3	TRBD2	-	CASSLAGGGTDTQYF	TGTGCCAGCAGCTTGGCCGGGGGGGGTACAGATACGCAGTATTTT
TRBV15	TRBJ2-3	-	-	CATSRDLLTDTQYF	TGTGCCACCAGCAGAGACCTCCTCACAGATACGCAGTATTTT
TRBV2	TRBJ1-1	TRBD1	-	CASSEWTGVNTEAFF	TGTGCCAGCAGTGAGTGGACAGGGGTGAACACTGAAGCTTTCTTT
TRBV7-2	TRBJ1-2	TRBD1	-	CASIIIDRDKGYGYTF	TGTGCCAGCATCATCATCGACAGGGATAAGGGTTATGGCTACACCTTC
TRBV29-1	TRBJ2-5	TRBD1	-	CSAAGGQETQYF	TGCAGCGCCGCAGGGGGCCAAGAGACCCAGTACTTC
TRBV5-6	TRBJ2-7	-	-	CASSLGRGRGEQYF	TGTGCCAGCAGCTTGGGCAGGGGCAGGGGCGAGCAGTACTTC
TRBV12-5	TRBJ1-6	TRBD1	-	CASAQTGIDSPLHF	TGTGCTAGTGCCCAGACAGGGATCGATTCACCCCTCCACTTT
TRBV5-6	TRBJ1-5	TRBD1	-	CASSLYRDRGVGNQPQHF	TGTGCCAGCAGCTTATACCGGGACAGGGGTGTGGGCAATCAGCCCCAGCATTTT
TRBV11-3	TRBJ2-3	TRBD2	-	CASSLVRSSGGLTDTQYF	TGTGCCAGCAGCTTAGTGAGGTCTAGCGGGGGACTCACAGATACGCAGTATTTT
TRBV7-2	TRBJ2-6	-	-	CASSQGRSGANVLTF	TGTGCCAGCAGCCAAGGCAGGTCTGGGGCCAACGTCCTGACTTTC
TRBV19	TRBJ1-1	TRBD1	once	CASSKLAWGQGNTEAFF	TGTGCCAGTAGTAAACTTGCTTGGGGACAGGGGAACACTGAAGCTTTCTTT
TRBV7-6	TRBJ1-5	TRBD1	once	CASSLEDRDSNQPQHF	TGTGCCAGCAGCTTAGAGGACAGGGATAGCAATCAGCCCCAGCATTTT
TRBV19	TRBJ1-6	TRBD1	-	CASSIGTGVNSPLHF	TGTGCCAGTAGTATAGGGACAGGGGTAAATTCACCCCTCCACTTT
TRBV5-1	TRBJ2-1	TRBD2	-	CASSSLAVAPNEQFF	TGCGCCAGCAGCTCACTAGCGGTTGCTCCCAATGAGCAGTTCTTC
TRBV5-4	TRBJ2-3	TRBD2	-	CASSKSGGSRTDTQYF	TGTGCCAGCAGTAAGAGCGGGGGGTCGCGCACAGATACGCAGTATTTT
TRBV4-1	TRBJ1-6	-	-	CASSPGYSYNSPLHF	TGCGCCAGCAGCCCGGGGTACAGTTATAATTCACCCCTCCACTTT
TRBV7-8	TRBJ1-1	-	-	CASSLRRQPNTEAFF	TGTGCCAGCAGCTTACGGAGACAGCCGAACACTGAAGCTTTCTTT
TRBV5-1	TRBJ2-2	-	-	CATLPSPNTGELFF	TGCGCCACCCTTCCCAGTCCGAACACCGGGGAGCTGTTTTTT
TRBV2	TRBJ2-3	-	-	CASGQGGDTQYF	TGTGCCAGTGGACAGGGAGGGGATACGCAGTATTTT